Listed below are T cell receptor beta chains from one sample, sequenced in a study of a mutant IDH1 vaccine in newly diagnosed glioma. Clones were read by immunoSEQ multiplex PCR, and TCRdb kept only the in-frame ones, dropping some. In the table there are roughly 68,000 clones, around 79% of which are singletons. Sample: PBMCs, taken from a glioma patient treated with radiotherapy, temozolomide or both. These receptors all stem from a man between 45 and 60 years old with glioma. Each CDR3 is given with its conserved first and last residue. The order of the fields is J gene, clone size, D gene, V gene, CDR3 DNA, CDR3 protein. The D gene is left open where the match is weak. Expanded clones get a size class; other rows say once, few or many, or leave the size out.

j_gene: TRBJ2-7; abundance: NA; d_gene: TRBD1; v_gene: TRBV25-1; CDR3nt: TGTGCCAGTATGGGACAGGGGGTCAACGAGCAGTACTTC; CDR3aa: CASMGQGVNEQYF
j_gene: TRBJ2-5; abundance: NA; d_gene: TRBD2; v_gene: TRBV5-6; CDR3nt: TGTGCCAGCAGCTCTCAGCGGGGGGCCCAAGAGACCCAGTACTTC; CDR3aa: CASSSQRGAQETQYF
j_gene: TRBJ2-3; abundance: NA; d_gene: NA; v_gene: TRBV9; CDR3nt: TGTGCCAGCAGCGTATTGGGCGGGGGCTCCACAGATACGCAGTATTTT; CDR3aa: CASSVLGGGSTDTQYF
j_gene: TRBJ2-2; abundance: NA; d_gene: NA; v_gene: TRBV9; CDR3nt: TGTGCCAGCAGCGTAACGGGAGCCACCTACACCGGGGAGCTGTTTTTT; CDR3aa: CASSVTGATYTGELFF
j_gene: TRBJ2-7; abundance: NA; d_gene: NA; v_gene: TRBV6-5; CDR3nt: TGTGCCAGCAGTTACTCAAGGACAGCCGAGCAGTACTTC; CDR3aa: CASSYSRTAEQYF
j_gene: TRBJ1-4; abundance: NA; d_gene: TRBD1; v_gene: TRBV9; CDR3nt: TGTGCCAGCAGCGTAGGAACAGGGGTTAATGAAAAACTGTTTTTT; CDR3aa: CASSVGTGVNEKLFF
j_gene: TRBJ1-1; abundance: NA; d_gene: NA; v_gene: TRBV19; CDR3nt: TGTGCCAGTAGTGCGGGACTGGGGAACACTGAAGCTTTCTTT; CDR3aa: CASSAGLGNTEAFF
j_gene: TRBJ1-5; abundance: NA; d_gene: NA; v_gene: TRBV5-5; CDR3nt: TGTGCCAGCAGCTTCCAGACGGGGGGGGGTCAGCCCCAGCATTTT; CDR3aa: CASSFQTGGGQPQHF
j_gene: TRBJ2-7; abundance: NA; d_gene: TRBD1; v_gene: TRBV28; CDR3nt: TGTGCCAGCAGTTTAGGTGACAGGGGGCAAGAGCAGTACTTC; CDR3aa: CASSLGDRGQEQYF
j_gene: TRBJ1-2; abundance: NA; d_gene: NA; v_gene: TRBV5-1; CDR3nt: TGCGCCAGCAAGGCAACCAACTATGGCTACACCTTC; CDR3aa: CASKATNYGYTF
j_gene: TRBJ1-5; abundance: once; d_gene: NA; v_gene: TRBV27; CDR3nt: TGTGCCAGCAGTTTTTTGGGGGCAGAAGGCAATCAGCCCCAGCATTTT; CDR3aa: CASSFLGAEGNQPQHF
j_gene: TRBJ1-5; abundance: NA; d_gene: NA; v_gene: TRBV30; CDR3nt: TGTGCCTGGAGTGTGAGGGAGGGCCAGCCCCAGCATTTT; CDR3aa: CAWSVREGQPQHF
j_gene: TRBJ1-2; abundance: NA; d_gene: NA; v_gene: TRBV7-6; CDR3nt: TGTGCCAGCAGCTTAAATGCACAGACAAACTATGGCTACACCTTC; CDR3aa: CASSLNAQTNYGYTF
j_gene: TRBJ1-3; abundance: NA; d_gene: NA; v_gene: TRBV25-1; CDR3nt: TGTGCCAGCATCTCCGGGGCGGGGGACACCATATATTTT; CDR3aa: CASISGAGDTIYF
j_gene: TRBJ2-7; abundance: NA; d_gene: NA; v_gene: TRBV27; CDR3nt: TGTGCCAGCAGTTTATCGGAAGGGCCGTACGAGCAGTACTTC; CDR3aa: CASSLSEGPYEQYF
j_gene: TRBJ1-5; abundance: NA; d_gene: TRBD1; v_gene: TRBV2; CDR3nt: TGTGCCAGCAGTGAAGAAGGGACAGGGGGCCATCAGCCCCAGCATTTT; CDR3aa: CASSEEGTGGHQPQHF
j_gene: TRBJ1-1; abundance: NA; d_gene: NA; v_gene: TRBV20-1; CDR3nt: TGCAGTGCTACAGGGAAGGCTGAAGCTTTCTTT; CDR3aa: CSATGKAEAFF